This entry describes one T cell receptor beta chain. The sample belongs to a study of blood T cell repertoires in COVID-19. Libraries were prepared by immunoSEQ multiplex PCR; TCRdb keeps only in-frame clonotypes and omits some of them. Of tens of thousands of clones listed, approximately 83% are singletons. Recruited during active infection, patients (from Seattle) were subsequently followed longitudinally. Germline CDR1 SGHRS, CDR2 YFSETQ. J was trimmed by 1 base and V by 3 bases; bases with no gene match: 3. CDR3 length: 15 residues. The chain recombines TRBV5-1 with TRBJ1-3; 8 nucleotides match TRBD1. The TCR sequence derives from a man aged 80 or over with COVID-19, enrolled during active disease. The specimen was peripheral blood. This CDR3 is CASSSGQGSGNTIYF. CDR3 in DNA: TGCGCCAGCAGCTCCGGACAGGGATCTGGAAACACCATATATTTT.